These 26 T cell receptor beta chains came from one sample sequenced in a study of blood T cell repertoires in COVID-19. Sequencing used immunoSEQ multiplex PCR; TCRdb keeps in-frame clones, though not all of them. This repertoire shows roughly 220,000 clones, roughly 86% found once; its top ten account for roughly 3%. Sequencing input: peripheral blood. The receptors were gathered from a man aged 55 to 70 with acute or convalescent COVID-19.

The chain links TRBV5-1 to TRBJ1-5; unclear D gene. Germline loops: CDR1 SGHRS, CDR2 YFSETQ. This CDR3 contains 16 residues. Trimming took off 0 bases at V and 4 bases at J, with 14 bases between the two ends. The CDR3 loop reads CASSLGVSGLNQPQHF. For the CDR3, the DNA is TGCGCCAGCAGCTTGGGGGTCTCAGGCCTGAATCAGCCCCAGCATTTT.

The chain carries TRBV28 and TRBJ2-7, with 8 bases aligning to TRBD1. Germline-derived CDR1 and CDR2 are MDHEN and SYDVKM. This CDR3 region has 16 residues. Trimming cost V 5 bases and J 1 base; bases outside gene matches: 10. The DNA of the CDR3 is TGTGCCAGCAGTGTCCCTGGACAGGGAGTTTCCTACGAGCAGTACTTC. This codes for CASSVPGQGVSYEQYF.

The chain joins TRBV6-2 or TRBV6-3 to TRBJ1-1, with D tentatively TRBD1 (5 bases). The CDR3 spans 14 residues. Trimming took 2 bases from V and 5 from J, leaving 12 bases between them. Per the germline V gene, CDR1 is MNHEY and CDR2 is SVGEGT. This chain's CDR3 is CASSYVGARTEAFF. The DNA of the CDR3 is TGTGCCAGCAGTTACGTTGGGGCAAGGACTGAAGCTTTCTTT.

As to this clone: Other nucleotide sequences from this sample produce the same CDR3. The chain links TRBV5-4 to TRBJ2-3, with D possibly being TRBD2 (9 bases). CDR1 is SGHNT, CDR2 YYREEE, per germline (reference sequence). Trimming removed 4 bases at V and 3 bases at J, with 18 bases between. The CDR3 is 16 residues long. The CDR3 reads CASSPGGLAGTDTQYF. CDR3 coding DNA: TGTGCCAGCAGCCCAGGGGGCCTAGCGGGGACAGATACGCAGTATTTT.

The chain couples TRBV10-1 to TRBJ2-7; 9 bases are shared with TRBD2. The CDR3 covers 13 residues. Germline V gives CDR1 WNHNN, CDR2 SYGVQD (reference sequence). Trimming at V came to 2 bases and at J to 5 bases, leaving 1 base not matched to a gene. CDR3 in DNA: TGCGCCAGCAGTGAGATAGCGGGGGACGAGCAGTACTTC. Its translation is CASSEIAGDEQYF.

V gene TRBV6-2 or TRBV6-3 combines with J gene TRBJ2-7; possible D gene TRBD2, 6 bases. The CDR3 is 18 residues long. The V gene lost 0 bases and the J gene lost 7 bases, with 25 bases spanning the gap. Germline CDR1 reads MNHEY; CDR2 reads SVGEGT. The CDR3 nucleotides read TGTGCCAGCAGTTACTCCAGTCGGGCGGGGAGGCGATCTACGGAGCAGTACTTC. Translated, it gives CASSYSSRAGRRSTEQYF.

The chain uses TRBV28 and TRBJ1-4, with D possibly TRBD1 on 5 matching bases. This CDR3 has 15 amino acids. CDR1 and CDR2 (germline): MDHEN, SYDVKM. Trimming took 6 bases from V and 1 from J, leaving 12 bases between them. CDR3 nucleotides: TGTGCCAGCAGACGAGTTCAGGGAACTAATGAAAAACTGTTTTTT. The encoded protein is CASRRVQGTNEKLFF.

J is TRBJ1-2 and V is TRBV19; D is perhaps TRBD1 (5 bases). In germline, CDR1 is LNHDA, CDR2 SQIVND (reference sequence). Trimming removed 4 bases at V and 4 bases at J, with 22 bases between. The CDR3 spans 17 residues. The CDR3 loop reads CASSTRERGLYFYGYTF. The DNA for the CDR3 is TGTGCCAGTAGTACCCGAGAAAGGGGTCTTTATTTCTATGGCTACACCTTC.

This clone was detected only a few times. This sequence joins TRBV9 and TRBJ1-6, with 9 bases fitting TRBD1. There are 15 residues in the CDR3. Germline-derived CDR1 and CDR2 are SGDLS and YYNGEE. J was trimmed by 8 bases and V by 0 bases; bases with no gene match: 3. CDR3 in amino acids: CASSVEGQGYSPLHF. CDR3 DNA sequence: TGTGCCAGCAGCGTAGAGGGACAGGGTTATTCACCCCTCCACTTT.

The chain combines TRBV2 with TRBJ1-1; D ambiguous. The germline gives CDR1 SNHLY, CDR2 FYNNEI. Trimming shortened V by 7 bases and J by 1 base, and 10 bases separated the two germline ends. CDR3 length: 13 residues. The chain's CDR3 is CASMVSGNTEAFF. CDR3 DNA: TGTGCCAGCATGGTGTCAGGGAACACTGAAGCTTTCTTT.

The chain recombines TRBV30 with TRBJ2-7; D perhaps matches TRBD1 (6 bases). CDR1 and CDR2 (germline): GTSNPN, SVGIG (reference sequence). The CDR3 covers 13 residues. Trimming left V 1 base short and J 1 base short, with 8 bases between. The CDR3 nucleotides are TGTGCCTGGAGTGCGGGACATTCCTACGAGCAGTACTTC. Amino acids: CAWSAGHSYEQYF.

The rearrangement uses TRBV4-1 and TRBJ2-7; 12 bases align to TRBD1. The CDR3 consists of 15 residues. The J segment lost 0 bases and the V segment lost 4 bases, leaving 1 base of the junction unmatched. The germline V gene has CDR1 MGHRA and CDR2 YSYEKL. CDR3 nucleotide sequence: TGCGCCAGCAGCCCGGGACAGGGGGCCTCCTACGAGCAGTACTTC. Translating gives CASSPGQGASYEQYF.

J is TRBJ2-7 and V is TRBV19, with TRBD2 matching over 8 bases. The CDR3 is 16 residues long. Germline-derived CDR1 and CDR2 are LNHDA and SQIVND (reference sequence). The V gene end was trimmed by 3 bases and the J gene end by 3 bases; junction bases not matched to a gene: 10. As DNA, the CDR3 is TGTGCCAGTAGTATCGTGGCGGGACTAGACTTCTACGAGCAGTACTTC. Translation: CASSIVAGLDFYEQYF.

V usage is TRBV6-5 and J usage is TRBJ2-5, with a tentative D call TRBD2 (6 bases). The V gene's germline CDR1 is MNHEY and CDR2 SVGAGI. The V gene lost 6 bases and the J gene lost 0 bases, with 14 bases spanning the gap. The CDR3 runs to 15 residues. The CDR3 is CASRRELPNQETQYF. CDR3 nucleotides: TGTGCCAGCAGACGGGAGCTCCCGAACCAAGAGACCCAGTACTTC.

The rearrangement joins TRBV6-5 to TRBJ2-5; 11 bases agree with TRBD1. Germline V CDR1 and CDR2: MNHEY, SVGAGI. CDR3 length equals 15 residues. V lost 5 bases to trimming and J lost 3 bases; unmatched junction nucleotides: 5. The CDR3 DNA sequence: TGTGCCAGCAGTAAGGACAGGGGGCGCGAAGAGACCCAGTACTTC. Its protein product is CASSKDRGREETQYF.

The J gene is TRBJ1-2, the V gene TRBV10-3; D is perhaps TRBD1 (6 bases). The ends were cut back, 5 bases at V and 4 bases at J, with 14 bases in the middle. The length of the CDR3 is 14 residues. CDR1 is ENHRY, CDR2 SYGVKD, per germline. DNA for the CDR3: TGTGCCATCAGTTCTACAGGGTTGCGCTATGGCTACACCTTC. It encodes CAISSTGLRYGYTF.

This clone was seen more than once but under ten times. The rearrangement links TRBV7-6 to TRBJ2-1; D may be TRBD2 (5 bases). There are 16 residues in the CDR3. The V and J ends lost 0 bases and 2 bases respectively, with 11 bases between them. Germline V gives CDR1 SGHVS, CDR2 FNYEAQ. Written as DNA, the CDR3 is TGTGCCAGCAGCTTAGCCCCGCCGGGGACCTACAATGAGCAGTTCTTC. It encodes CASSLAPPGTYNEQFF. The full variable domain, with the rest looked up from reference TRBV7-6 and TRBJ2-1, is GAGVSQSPRYKVTKRGQDVALRCDPISGHVSLYWYRQALGQGPEFLTYFNYEAQQDKSGLPNDRFSAERPEGSISTLTIQRTEQRDSAMYRCASSLAPPGTYNEQFFGPGTRLTVL.

The rearrangement joins TRBV24-1 to TRBJ1-3; D remains unclear. Germline lookup yields CDR1 KGHDR and CDR2 SFDVKD. The CDR3 extends over 15 amino acids. V was pared by 7 bases and J by 4 bases, with 16 bases between. CDR3 coding DNA: TGTGCCACCAGCCCCGGGGTTCAAGGAGGAAACACCATATATTTT. Translated, it gives CATSPGVQGGNTIYF.

This chain links TRBV18 with TRBJ1-2; D remains unclear. V was shortened by 8 bases and J by 8 bases, with 18 bases between the two germline ends. CDR3 length: 13 residues. Germline CDR1 and CDR2: KGHSH and LQKENI. CDR3 residues: CASTISGVEGYTF. CDR3 sequence (DNA): TGTGCCAGCACCATAAGCGGGGTGGAGGGCTACACCTTC.

This clone was seen only a few times. The V call is TRBV2, the J call TRBJ1-4; TRBD1 aligns across 7 bases. The CDR3 has 15 residues. Germline CDR1 reads SNHLY; CDR2 reads FYNNEI. Germline trimming cut 6 bases from V and 7 bases from J; bases unmatched to any gene: 11. The CDR3 bases are TGTGCCAGCAGGGTAGGACAGGTCGAGAGTGAAAAACTGTTTTTT. As protein: CASRVGQVESEKLFF.

Comments on this clone: A read error may produce the germline difference seen at one junction end. This rearrangement joins TRBV9 to TRBJ1-1; 8 bases match TRBD1. Germline assignment: CDR1 SGDLS and CDR2 YYNGEE. This CDR3 is built from 18 residues. CDR3 region: CARRGGLRQGAWGTEAFF. For the CDR3, the DNA is TGCGCCCGCCGCGGGGGCCTGCGGCAGGGGGCTTGGGGCACTGAAGCTTTCTTT.

The CDR3 protein is CASSLTRNTEAFF. CDR3 coding DNA: TGTGCCAGCAGCCTTACAAGGAACACTGAAGCTTTCTTT. This chain connects TRBV7-8 to TRBJ1-1; D remains unclear. The CDR3 covers 13 residues. V was clipped by 5 bases and J by 1 base, with 8 bases between them. Germline lookup yields CDR1 SGHVS and CDR2 FQNEAQ. Based on the CDR3 plus reference TRBV7-8 and TRBJ1-1, the full variable domain is GAGVSQSPRYKVAKRGQDVALRCDPISGHVSLFWYQQALGQGPEFLTYFQNEAQLDKSGLPSDRFFAERPEGSVSTLKIQRTQQEDSAVYLCASSLTRNTEAFFGQGTRLTVV.

In its sample, this clone was seen a few times. The chain recombines TRBV6-6 with TRBJ1-1, with D unresolved. The CDR3 has 14 residues. Trimming cost V 0 bases and J 1 base, with 6 bases left between them. The germline CDR1 and CDR2 sequences are MNHNY and SVGAGI (reference sequence). CDR3 protein: CASSYSNGNTEAFF. For the CDR3, the DNA is TGTGCCAGCAGTTACTCGAACGGGAACACTGAAGCTTTCTTT.

The chain couples TRBV29-1 to TRBJ2-1; 9 bases fit TRBD2. The CDR3 runs to 13 residues. Germline V gene data show CDR1 as SQVTM and CDR2 as ANQGSEA. The junction had 10 bases not matched to a gene; V was cut back by 0 bases and J by 16 bases. CDR3 region: CSVEDPSGGTFFF. CDR3 DNA: TGCAGCGTTGAAGATCCCAGCGGGGGGACTTTTTTCTTC.

This chain links TRBV4-3 with TRBJ1-2, with unresolved D. CDR1 and CDR2 (germline): LGHNA, YSLEER. The germline V and J ends were trimmed by 0 bases and 1 base, with 9 bases remaining between them. This CDR3 comprises 15 residues. CDR3: CASSQETGSNYGYTF. The DNA of the CDR3 is TGCGCCAGCAGCCAAGAGACTGGGAGTAACTATGGCTACACCTTC.

By share, this clone ranks as medium-sized (0.01 to 0.1%). The chain employs TRBV4-3 and TRBJ1-2; D unresolved. V was trimmed by 3 bases and J by 2 bases, leaving 19 bases between them. Germline-derived CDR1 and CDR2 are LGHNA and YSLEER. The CDR3 sequence is 17 residues long. The CDR3 nucleotides read TGCGCCAGCAGCCAGTGGGCTTGGGCCCCTAAGAACTATGGCTACACCTTC. It codes for CASSQWAWAPKNYGYTF.